The entry that follows covers one TCR beta chain sequence. The antigen remains undetermined. The data were taken from a study of cytomegalovirus exposure and HLA in healthy donors. Study-wide points: Researchers reported that a few CMV-associated chains were confirmed in vitro as CMV antigen-specific.

The primer mix had 60 Vbeta and 13 Jbeta primers. TCRdb's table, derived via immunoSEQ multiplex PCR, lists solely in-frame clones and lacks some. The table has 200,000 to 250,000 clones, 65% to 80% seen once. The sequenced material came from PBMCs. This receptor was taken from a man in his forties in good health and CMV-seronegative.

The CDR3 bases are TGTGCCAGCAGCTTAGGGACAGGAGGCTCTTATGGCTACACCTTC. Protein product: CASSLGTGGSYGYTF. The chain uses TRBV7-3 and TRBJ1-2, with TRBD1 matching 8 bases. CDR3 length: 15 amino acids. Germline CDR1 and CDR2: SGHTA and FQGTGA. V was clipped by 2 bases and J by 5 bases; unmatched bases: 7. Together with reference TRBV7-3 and TRBJ1-2, the CDR3 gives the full variable domain: GAGVSQTPSNKVTEKGKYVELRCDPISGHTALYWYRQSLGQGPEFLIYFQGTGAADDSGLPNDRFFAVRPEGSVSTLKIQRTERGDSAVYLCASSLGTGGSYGYTFGSGTRLTVV.